This TCR beta chain was recorded in a study of cytomegalovirus exposure and HLA in healthy donors. Note on this clone: Its target is not known.

Nominally healthy donors were sampled, though unrecorded immune exposures were likely. Overall study findings and caveats: Many donors carried some public TCRs, although rarity characterized most TCR sequences. Segments of the TCR beta V type were, in most cases, productive about 87% or about 30% of the time in an earlier analysis. Equally common other TCR beta chains were less clonally expanded than HLA-associated ones, a later analysis found.

13 Jbeta primers and 60 Vbeta primers were used for the PCR. Sequenced by immunoSEQ multiplex PCR; TCRdb stores in-frame clones only, minus some. Found here are under 200,000 clones, around 76% of them singletons; the top ten hold roughly 2%. J was trimmed by 3 bases and V by 7 bases; bases with no gene match: 3. The CDR3 runs 12 residues. Per the germline V gene, CDR1 is LNHDA and CDR2 is SQIVND (reference sequence). The TCR was taken from a man aged 25-40 years in good health and CMV-seronegative. J is TRBJ2-7 and V is TRBV19; the match to TRBD2 covers 7 bases. Sequencing was carried out using PBMCs. The DNA for the CDR3 is TGTGCCAGTACTAGCGGAAACTACGAGCAGTACTTC. Encoded protein: CASTSGNYEQYF.